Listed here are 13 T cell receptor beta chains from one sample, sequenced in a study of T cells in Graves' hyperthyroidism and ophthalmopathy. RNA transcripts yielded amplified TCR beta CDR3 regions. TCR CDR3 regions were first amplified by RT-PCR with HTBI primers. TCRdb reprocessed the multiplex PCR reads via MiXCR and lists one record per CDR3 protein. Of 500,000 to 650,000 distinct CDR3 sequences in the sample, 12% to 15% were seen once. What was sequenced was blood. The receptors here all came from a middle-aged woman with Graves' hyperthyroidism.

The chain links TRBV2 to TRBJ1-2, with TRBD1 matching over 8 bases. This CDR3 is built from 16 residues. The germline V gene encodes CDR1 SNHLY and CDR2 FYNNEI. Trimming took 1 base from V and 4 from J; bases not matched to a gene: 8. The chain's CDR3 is CASSEGGTGLLYGYTF. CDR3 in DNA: TGTGCCAGCAGTGAAGGGGGGACAGGACTTCTCTATGGCTACACCTTC. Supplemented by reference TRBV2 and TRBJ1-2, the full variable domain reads EPEVTQTPSHQVTQMGQEVILRCVPISNHLYFYWYRQILGQKVEFLVSFYNNEISEKSEIFDDQFSVERPDGSNFTLKIRSTKLEDSAMYFCASSEGGTGLLYGYTFGSGTRLTVV.

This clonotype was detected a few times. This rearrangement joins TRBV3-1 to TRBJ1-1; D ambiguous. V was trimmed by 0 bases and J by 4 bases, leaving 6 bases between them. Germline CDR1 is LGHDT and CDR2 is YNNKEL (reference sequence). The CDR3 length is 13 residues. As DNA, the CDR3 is TGTGCCAGCAGCCAAGAGGCGGTCACTGAAGCTTTCTTT. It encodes CASSQEAVTEAFF.

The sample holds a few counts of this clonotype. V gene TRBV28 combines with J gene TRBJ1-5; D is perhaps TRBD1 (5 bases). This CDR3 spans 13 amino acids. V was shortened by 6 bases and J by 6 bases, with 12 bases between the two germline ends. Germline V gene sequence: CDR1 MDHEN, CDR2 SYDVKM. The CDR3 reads CASRSRGVQPQHF. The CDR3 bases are TGTGCCAGCAGGTCCAGAGGGGTTCAGCCCCAGCATTTT.

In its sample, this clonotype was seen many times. CDR3 protein: CASSFTGTTYEQYF. In DNA, the CDR3 is TGTGCCAGCAGCTTCACAGGGACCACCTACGAGCAGTACTTC. This chain uses TRBV7-9 with TRBJ2-7, with D tentatively TRBD1 (6 bases). Germline V gene data show CDR1 as SEHNR and CDR2 as FQNEAQ (reference sequence). V dropped 3 bases and J dropped 2 bases, with 11 bases sitting between them. There are 14 residues in the CDR3. Variable domain in full (rest from reference TRBV7-9 and TRBJ2-7): DTGVSQNPRHKITKRGQNVTFRCDPISEHNRLYWYRQTLGQGPEFLTYFQNEAQLEKSRLLSDRFSAERPKGSFSTLEIQRTEQGDSAMYLCASSFTGTTYEQYFGPGTRLTVT.

The CDR3 loop is CASSRTTTSGSADTQYF. Written as DNA, the CDR3 is TGTGCCAGCAGCAGAACTACGACTAGCGGGAGTGCAGATACGCAGTATTTT. The chain has TRBV9 and TRBJ2-3, with 12 bases fitting TRBD2. Unmatched junction bases numbered 10, after V lost 4 bases and J lost 4 bases. The CDR3 spans 17 residues. Germline CDR1 SGDLS, CDR2 YYNGEE.

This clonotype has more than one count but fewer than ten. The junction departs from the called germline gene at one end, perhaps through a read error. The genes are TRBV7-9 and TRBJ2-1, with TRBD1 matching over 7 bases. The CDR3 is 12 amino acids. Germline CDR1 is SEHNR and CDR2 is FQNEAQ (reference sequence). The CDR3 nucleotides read TGTGCCAGCAGCTTAAGTGGGACAGCCTCTATCTTC. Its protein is CASSLSGTASIF. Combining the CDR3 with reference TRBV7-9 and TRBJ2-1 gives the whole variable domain DTGVSQNPRHKITKRGQNVTFRCDPISEHNRLYWYRQTLGQGPEFLTYFQNEAQLEKSRLLSDRFSAERPKGSFSTLEIQRTEQGDSAMYLCASSLSGTASIFGPGTRLTVL.

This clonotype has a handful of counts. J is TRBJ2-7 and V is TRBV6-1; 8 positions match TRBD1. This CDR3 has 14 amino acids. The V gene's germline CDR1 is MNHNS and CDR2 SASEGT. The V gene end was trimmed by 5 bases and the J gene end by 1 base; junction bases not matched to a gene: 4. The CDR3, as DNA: TGTGCCAGCAGTCCTTGGACAGGGTCCTACGAGCAGTACTTC. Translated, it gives CASSPWTGSYEQYF.

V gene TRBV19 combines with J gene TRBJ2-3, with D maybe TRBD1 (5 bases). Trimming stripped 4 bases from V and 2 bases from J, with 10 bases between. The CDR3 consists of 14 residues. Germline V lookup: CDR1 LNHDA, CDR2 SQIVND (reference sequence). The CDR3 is CASSTGHYTDTQYF. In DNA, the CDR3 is TGTGCCAGTAGTACAGGACACTACACAGATACGCAGTATTTT.

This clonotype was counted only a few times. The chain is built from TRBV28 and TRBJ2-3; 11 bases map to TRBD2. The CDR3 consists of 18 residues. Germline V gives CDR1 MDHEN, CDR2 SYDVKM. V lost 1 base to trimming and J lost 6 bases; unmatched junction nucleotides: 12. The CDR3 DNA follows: TGTGCCAGCAGTTTATTTTTTTCACTAGCGGGAGTGGGGGATACGCAGTATTTT. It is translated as CASSLFFSLAGVGDTQYF.

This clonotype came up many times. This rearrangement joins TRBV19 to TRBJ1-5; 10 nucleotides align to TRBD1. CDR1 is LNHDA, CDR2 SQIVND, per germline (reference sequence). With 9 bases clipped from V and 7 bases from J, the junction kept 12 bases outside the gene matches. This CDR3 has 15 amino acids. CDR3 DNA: TGTGCCAGCAGAAAGGGGACAGGGGTTATGCAGCCCCAGCATTTT. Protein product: CASRKGTGVMQPQHF.

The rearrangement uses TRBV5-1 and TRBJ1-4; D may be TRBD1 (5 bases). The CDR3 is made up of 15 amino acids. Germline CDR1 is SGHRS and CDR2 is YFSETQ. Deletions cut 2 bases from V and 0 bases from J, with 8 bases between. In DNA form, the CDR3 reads TGCGCCAGCAGCTTCCAGGGTTCAACTAATGAAAAACTGTTTTTT. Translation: CASSFQGSTNEKLFF.

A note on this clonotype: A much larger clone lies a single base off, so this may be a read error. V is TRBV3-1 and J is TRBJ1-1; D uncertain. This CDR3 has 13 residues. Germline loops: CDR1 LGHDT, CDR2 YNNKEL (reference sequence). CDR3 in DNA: TGTGCCAGCAAGGCGTCCATGAACACTGAAGCTCTCTTT. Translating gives CASKASMNTEALF.

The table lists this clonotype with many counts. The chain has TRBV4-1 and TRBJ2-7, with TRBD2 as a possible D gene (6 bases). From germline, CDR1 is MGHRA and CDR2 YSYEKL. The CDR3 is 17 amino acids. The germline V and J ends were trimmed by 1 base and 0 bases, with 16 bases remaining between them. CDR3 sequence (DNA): TGCGCCAGCAGCCAAGTGTTAGCGGTTAAAAGCTCCTACGAGCAGTACTTC. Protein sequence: CASSQVLAVKSSYEQYF.